The rows below give T cell receptor beta chains drawn from one sample of a study of blood T cell repertoires in COVID-19. Sequenced by immunoSEQ multiplex PCR; TCRdb stores in-frame clones only, minus some. The sample records 300,000 to 350,000 clones, 80% to 90% being singletons. Source material: peripheral blood. These receptors originate from a man aged 25-45 years with COVID-19, enrolled during active disease. The CDR3 runs from the conserved cysteine through the conserved F or W. Each record gives: V gene, D gene, CDR3 length, J gene, clone size, CDR3 protein, CDR3 DNA. The D gene is left open where the match is weak. Only part of the rows carry a size: once, few, many, or a class if the clone is expanded.

V: TRBV27; D: -; length: 15; J: TRBJ2-5; size: once; CDR3: CASSLTGQGQETQYF; DNA: TGTGCCAGCAGTTTAACTGGCCAGGGGCAAGAGACCCAGTACTTC
V: TRBV19; D: TRBD1; length: 14; J: TRBJ2-3; size: -; CDR3: CASRTGQGKDTQYF; DNA: TGTGCCAGTAGAACGGGACAGGGTAAAGATACGCAGTATTTT
V: TRBV5-6; D: TRBD2; length: 17; J: TRBJ2-1; size: -; CDR3: CASSFLGLHSVYNEQFF; DNA: TGTGCCAGCAGCTTTCTGGGACTACACTCCGTCTACAATGAGCAGTTCTTC
V: TRBV10-3; D: TRBD1; length: 12; J: TRBJ2-7; size: few; CDR3: CATWGQNYEQYF; DNA: TGTGCCACCTGGGGACAGAATTACGAGCAGTACTTC
V: TRBV25-1; D: -; length: 13; J: TRBJ2-2; size: few; CDR3: CASSFFPEGELFF; DNA: TGTGCCAGCAGTTTTTTTCCAGAAGGGGAGCTGTTTTTT
V: TRBV4-2; D: TRBD1; length: 15; J: TRBJ1-2; size: -; CDR3: CASSQEEAGGNGYTF; DNA: TGTGCCAGCAGCCAAGAAGAAGCAGGGGGCAATGGCTACACCTTC
V: TRBV5-1; D: TRBD1; length: 15; J: TRBJ1-4; size: once; CDR3: CASRHRQGTNEKLFF; DNA: TGCGCCAGCAGACACCGACAGGGGACTAATGAAAAACTGTTTTTT
V: TRBV29-1; D: -; length: 12; J: TRBJ2-7; size: -; CDR3: CSVVGQTYEQYF; DNA: TGCAGCGTTGTAGGACAGACCTACGAGCAGTACTTC
V: TRBV5-6; D: TRBD1; length: 16; J: TRBJ1-6; size: -; CDR3: CASSMDRGMNNSPLHF; DNA: TGTGCCAGCAGCATGGACAGGGGGATGAATAATTCACCCCTCCACTTT
V: TRBV3-1/TRBV3-2; D: TRBD1; length: 14; J: TRBJ2-5; size: -; CDR3: CASSQLRTGETQYF; DNA: TGTGCCAGCAGCCAACTCAGGACAGGAGAGACCCAGTACTTC
V: TRBV5-1; D: -; length: 15; J: TRBJ2-1; size: -; CDR3: CASSLLQGGYNEQFF; DNA: TGCGCCAGCAGCTTGCTACAGGGGGGGTACAATGAGCAGTTCTTC
V: TRBV7-2; D: -; length: 16; J: TRBJ1-5; size: -; CDR3: CASSLGGENSNQPQHF; DNA: TGTGCCAGCAGCTTAGGGGGGGAGAATAGCAATCAGCCCCAGCATTTT
V: TRBV27; D: TRBD1; length: 13; J: TRBJ1-1; size: -; CDR3: CASTDRGNTEAFF; DNA: TGTGCCAGCACTGACAGGGGGAACACTGAAGCTTTCTTT
V: TRBV27; D: -; length: 15; J: TRBJ1-5; size: -; CDR3: CASSSGGRENQPQHF; DNA: TGTGCCAGCAGTTCCGGGGGACGGGAGAATCAGCCCCAGCATTTT
V: TRBV14; D: -; length: 13; J: TRBJ1-6; size: -; CDR3: CASSPSLNSPLHF; DNA: TGTGCCAGCAGCCCGTCCCTTAATTCACCCCTCCACTTT
V: TRBV28; D: -; length: 14; J: TRBJ2-3; size: -; CDR3: CASMVAGSEDTQYF; DNA: TGTGCCAGCATGGTCGCCGGGAGTGAGGATACGCAGTATTTT